This T cell receptor (beta chain) was sequenced during a study of tumor T cells in aggressive B-cell lymphoma. The ends were cut back, 3 bases at V and 5 bases at J, with 10 bases in the middle. In germline, CDR1 is LGHNA, CDR2 YNFKEQ. This CDR3 has 13 residues. The protocol was immunoSEQ multiplex PCR, while the TCRdb copy is restricted to in-frame clones and leaves out a portion. The sample has 3,000 to 4,500 clones, 86% seen once. The sequenced material came from tumor tissue. The source of this sequence is an adult with diffuse large B cell lymphoma. The chain links TRBV4-2 to TRBJ1-1; no reliable D call. CDR3 region: CASSQPWRTEAFF. The CDR3 DNA is TGTGCCAGCAGCCAGCCTTGGAGGACTGAAGCTTTCTTT.